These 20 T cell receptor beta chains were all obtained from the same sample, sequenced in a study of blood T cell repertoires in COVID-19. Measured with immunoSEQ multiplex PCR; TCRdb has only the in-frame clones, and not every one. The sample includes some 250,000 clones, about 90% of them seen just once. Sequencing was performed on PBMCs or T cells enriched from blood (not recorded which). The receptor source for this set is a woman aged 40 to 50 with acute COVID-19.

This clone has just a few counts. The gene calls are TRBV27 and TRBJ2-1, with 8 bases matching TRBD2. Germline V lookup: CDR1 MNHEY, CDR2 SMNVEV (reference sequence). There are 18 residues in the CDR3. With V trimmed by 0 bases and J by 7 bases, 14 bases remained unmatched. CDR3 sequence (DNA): TGTGCCAGCAGTTTATCGATAAGTTTGGCGGGAGGTCGGAATGAGCAGTTCTTC. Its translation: CASSLSISLAGGRNEQFF.

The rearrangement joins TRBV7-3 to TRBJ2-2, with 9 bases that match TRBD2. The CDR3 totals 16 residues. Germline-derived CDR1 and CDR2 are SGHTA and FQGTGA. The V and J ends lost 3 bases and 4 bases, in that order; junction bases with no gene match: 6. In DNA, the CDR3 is TGTGCCAGCAGCTTGCTAGCGGGAATGACCACCGGGGAGCTGTTTTTT. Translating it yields CASSLLAGMTTGELFF.

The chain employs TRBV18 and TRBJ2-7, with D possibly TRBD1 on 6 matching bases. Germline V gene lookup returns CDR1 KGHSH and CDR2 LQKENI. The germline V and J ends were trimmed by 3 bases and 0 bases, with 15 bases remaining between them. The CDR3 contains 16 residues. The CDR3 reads CASSPLTGRSSYEQYF. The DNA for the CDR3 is TGTGCCAGCTCACCGTTGACAGGCCGAAGCTCCTACGAGCAGTACTTC. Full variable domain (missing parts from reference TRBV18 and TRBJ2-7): NAGVMQNPRHLVRRRGQEARLRCSPMKGHSHVYWYRQLPEEGLKFMVYLQKENIIDESGMPKERFSAEFPKEGPSILRIQQVVRGDSAAYFCASSPLTGRSSYEQYFGPGTRLTVT.

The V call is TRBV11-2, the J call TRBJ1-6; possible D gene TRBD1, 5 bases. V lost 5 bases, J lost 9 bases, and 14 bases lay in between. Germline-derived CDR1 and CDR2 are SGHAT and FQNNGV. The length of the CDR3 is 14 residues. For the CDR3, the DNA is TGTGCCAGCAGCACAGATGGGGGGAGTTCACCCCTCCACTTT. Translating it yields CASSTDGGSSPLHF.

In nucleotides, the CDR3 is TGTGCCAGCACCTGGGGACTAGCGGTGGGAGGGGGTGAGCAGTTCTTC. This encodes CASTWGLAVGGGEQFF. The gene calls are TRBV9 and TRBJ2-1, with 11 bases fitting TRBD2. The trim removed 6 bases at V and 9 bases at J, leaving 14 bases unmatched. Germline CDR1 reads SGDLS; CDR2 reads YYNGEE. The CDR3 is 16 residues long.

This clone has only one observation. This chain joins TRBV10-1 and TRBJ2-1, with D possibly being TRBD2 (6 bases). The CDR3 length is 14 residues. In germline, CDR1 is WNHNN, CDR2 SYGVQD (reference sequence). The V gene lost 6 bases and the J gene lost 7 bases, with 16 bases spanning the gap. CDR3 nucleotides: TGCGCCAGCAGCCCGTCAGGCGGGATTAATGAGCAGTTCTTC. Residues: CASSPSGGINEQFF.

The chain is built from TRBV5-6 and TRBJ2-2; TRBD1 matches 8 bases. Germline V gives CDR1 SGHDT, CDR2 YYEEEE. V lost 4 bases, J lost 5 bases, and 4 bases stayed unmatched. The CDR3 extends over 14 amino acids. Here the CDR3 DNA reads TGTGCCAGCAGCCTGGGACAGGTGACCGGGGAGCTGTTTTTT. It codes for CASSLGQVTGELFF.

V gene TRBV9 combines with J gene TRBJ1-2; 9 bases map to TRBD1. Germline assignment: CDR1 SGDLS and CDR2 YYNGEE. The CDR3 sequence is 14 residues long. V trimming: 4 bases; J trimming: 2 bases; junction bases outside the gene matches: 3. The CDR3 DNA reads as TGTGCCAGCAGCCCGGGACAGGGAAACTATGGCTACACCTTC. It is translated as CASSPGQGNYGYTF. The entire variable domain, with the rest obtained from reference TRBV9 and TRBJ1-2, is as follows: DSGVTQTPKHLITATGQRVTLRCSPRSGDLSVYWYQQSLDQGLQFLIQYYNGEERAKGNILERFSAQQFPDLHSELNLSSLELGDSALYFCASSPGQGNYGYTFGSGTRLTVV.

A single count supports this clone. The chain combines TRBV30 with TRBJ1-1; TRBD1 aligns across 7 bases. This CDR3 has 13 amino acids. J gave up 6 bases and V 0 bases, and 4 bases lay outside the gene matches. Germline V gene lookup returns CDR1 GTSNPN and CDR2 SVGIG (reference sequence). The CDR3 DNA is TGTGCCTGGAGTGTATCAGGGGGGCCTGAAGCTTTCTTT. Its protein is CAWSVSGGPEAFF.

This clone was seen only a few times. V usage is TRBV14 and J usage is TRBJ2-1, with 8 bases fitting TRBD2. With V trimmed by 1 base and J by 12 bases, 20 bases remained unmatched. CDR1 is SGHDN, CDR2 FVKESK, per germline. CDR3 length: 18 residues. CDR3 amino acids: CASSQGRTGGLLGQGQFF. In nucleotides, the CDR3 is TGTGCCAGCAGCCAAGGCCGGACGGGAGGGCTCCTGGGTCAGGGGCAGTTCTTC.

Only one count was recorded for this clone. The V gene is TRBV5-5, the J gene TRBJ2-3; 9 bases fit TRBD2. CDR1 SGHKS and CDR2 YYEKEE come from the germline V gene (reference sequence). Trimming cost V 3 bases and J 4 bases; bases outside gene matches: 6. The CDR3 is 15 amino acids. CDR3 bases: TGTGCCAGCAGCTCTTGGCGGGAGGGCCCAGATACGCAGTATTTT. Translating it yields CASSSWREGPDTQYF.

The CDR3 DNA reads as TGTGCCAGCAGCGTAGCACAGGTCGGAGAGACCCAGTACTTC. This encodes CASSVAQVGETQYF. This chain connects TRBV9 to TRBJ2-5; D is perhaps TRBD1 (5 bases). V gave up 0 bases and J gave up 4 bases, with 10 bases separating them. CDR1 is SGDLS, CDR2 YYNGEE, per germline. The CDR3 covers 14 residues.

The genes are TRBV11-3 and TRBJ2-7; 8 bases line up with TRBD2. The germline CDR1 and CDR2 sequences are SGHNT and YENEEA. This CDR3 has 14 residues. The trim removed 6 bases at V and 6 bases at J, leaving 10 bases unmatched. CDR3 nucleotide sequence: TGTGCCAGCAGTTTCTCCGGGAGGGCCCGCGAGCAGTACTTC. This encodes CASSFSGRAREQYF. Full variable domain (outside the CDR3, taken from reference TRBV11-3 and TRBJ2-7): EAGVVQSPRYKIIEKKQPVAFWCNPISGHNTLYWYLQNLGQGPELLIRYENEEAVDDSQLPKDRFSAERLKGVDSTLKIQPAELGDSAVYLCASSFSGRAREQYFGPGTRLTVT.

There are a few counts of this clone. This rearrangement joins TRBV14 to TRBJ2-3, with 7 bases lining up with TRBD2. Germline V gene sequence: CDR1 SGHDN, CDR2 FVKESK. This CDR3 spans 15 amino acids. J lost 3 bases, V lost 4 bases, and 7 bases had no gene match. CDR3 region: CASSRGDGRTDTQYF. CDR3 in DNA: TGTGCCAGCAGCCGGGGTGACGGGAGGACAGATACGCAGTATTTT.

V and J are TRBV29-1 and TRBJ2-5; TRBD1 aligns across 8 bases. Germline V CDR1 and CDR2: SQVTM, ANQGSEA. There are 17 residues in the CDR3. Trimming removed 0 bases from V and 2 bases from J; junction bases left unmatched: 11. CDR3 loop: CSVEDLLLGTGQETQYF. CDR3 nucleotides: TGCAGCGTTGAAGATCTTTTATTGGGGACAGGACAAGAGACCCAGTACTTC.

This CDR3 reads CASSTLGTANYGYTF. CDR3 DNA sequence: TGTGCCAGCAGTACCCTAGGGACAGCTAACTATGGCTACACCTTC. The genes are TRBV6-5 and TRBJ1-2, with 7 positions matching TRBD1. The CDR3 runs 15 residues. Germline V gene sequence: CDR1 MNHEY, CDR2 SVGAGI. V gave up 5 bases and J gave up 0 bases; unmatched junction bases: 6.

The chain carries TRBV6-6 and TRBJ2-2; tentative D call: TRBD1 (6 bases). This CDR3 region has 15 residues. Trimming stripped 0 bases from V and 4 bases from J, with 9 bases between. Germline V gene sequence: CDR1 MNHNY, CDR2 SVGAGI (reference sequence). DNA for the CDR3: TGTGCCAGCAGTTACTCAGGGGGTGGCACCGGGGAGCTGTTTTTT. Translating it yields CASSYSGGGTGELFF.

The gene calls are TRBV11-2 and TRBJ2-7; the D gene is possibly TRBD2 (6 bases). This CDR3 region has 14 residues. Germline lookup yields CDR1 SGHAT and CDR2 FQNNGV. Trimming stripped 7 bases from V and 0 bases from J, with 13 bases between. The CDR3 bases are TGTGCCAGCACCCTTAGCGGTAACTCCTACGAGCAGTACTTC. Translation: CASTLSGNSYEQYF.

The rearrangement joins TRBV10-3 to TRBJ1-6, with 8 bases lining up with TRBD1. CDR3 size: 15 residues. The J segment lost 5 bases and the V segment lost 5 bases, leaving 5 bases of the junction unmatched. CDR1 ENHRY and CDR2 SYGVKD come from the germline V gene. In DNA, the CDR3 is TGTGCCATCAGTTTCGGACAGGGCGATAATTCACCCCTCCACTTT. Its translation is CAISFGQGDNSPLHF.

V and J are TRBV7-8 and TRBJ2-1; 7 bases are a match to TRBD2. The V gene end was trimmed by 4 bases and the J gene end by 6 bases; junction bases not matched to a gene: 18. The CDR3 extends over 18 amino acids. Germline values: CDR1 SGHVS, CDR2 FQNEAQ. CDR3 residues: CASSSTATSVSRGNEQFF. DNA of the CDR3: TGTGCCAGCAGCTCCACCGCTACTAGCGTGTCACGGGGCAATGAGCAGTTCTTC.